The 29 T cell receptor beta chains below were found in one sample sequenced in a study of shared clonotypes between healthy human individuals. Some clones are missing from TCRdb's copy, which holds only in-frame ones; the method was immunoSEQ multiplex PCR. The table has about 1.9 million clones, 93% seen once. Selected positively for CCR7 and CD45RO-negative, naive CD8 cells excluded terminally differentiated effector memory CD45RA+ cells. Sequencing input: naive CD8+ T cells from PBMCs. The receptor source for this set is a man between 18 and 29 years old in good health. Some clones in this sample may be carry-over from other donors' samples.

Worth noting for this clone: Other DNA sequences in the same sample also yield this CDR3. The J gene is TRBJ2-1, the V gene TRBV7-9; 9 bases align to TRBD2. Trimming removed 1 base from V and 4 bases from J; junction bases left unmatched: 2. Germline assignment: CDR1 SEHNR and CDR2 FQNEAQ (reference sequence). The CDR3 is 15 residues long. The CDR3 DNA reads as TGTGCCAGCAGCTTAGAGACTAGCGGATACAATGAGCAGTTCTTC. This sequence encodes CASSLETSGYNEQFF.

CDR3 region: CASSHRLAGDTDTQYF. CDR3 sequence (DNA): TGTGCCAGCAGCCATAGACTAGCGGGGGACACAGATACGCAGTATTTT. This chain links TRBV13 with TRBJ2-3, with TRBD2 matching 12 bases. Looked up from germline, CDR1 is PRHDT and CDR2 is FYEKMQ (reference sequence). This CDR3 is 16 amino acids long. The V gene end was trimmed by 5 bases and the J gene end by 2 bases; junction bases not matched to a gene: 5.

The chain carries TRBV9 and TRBJ2-7, with a possible D match to TRBD2 (6 bases). Trimming left V 0 bases short and J 3 bases short, with 16 bases between. The CDR3 runs to 16 residues. Germline V gene sequence: CDR1 SGDLS, CDR2 YYNGEE. CDR3 sequence (DNA): TGTGCCAGCAGCGTAGGGTGGGGAGGTCCGAACTACGAGCAGTACTTC. It encodes CASSVGWGGPNYEQYF.

The chain employs TRBV28 and TRBJ1-5; D is unclear. V was pared by 5 bases and J by 5 bases, with 13 bases between. Germline CDR1 and CDR2: MDHEN and SYDVKM. There are 14 residues in the CDR3. The CDR3 nucleotides read TGTGCCAGCAGTCAGGCTCTGGGGTATCAGCCCCAGCATTTT. Translating it yields CASSQALGYQPQHF. The full variable domain, with the rest looked up from reference TRBV28 and TRBJ1-5, is DVKVTQSSRYLVKRTGEKVFLECVQDMDHENMFWYRQDPGLGLRLIYFSYDVKMKEKGDIPEGYSVSREKKERFSLILESASTNQTSMYLCASSQALGYQPQHFGDGTRLSIL.

Worth noting for this clone: Other DNA variants within this sample encode the same CDR3. This chain connects TRBV19 to TRBJ1-1, with unresolved D. The V end lost 3 bases, the J end lost 7 bases, and 6 bases lay between the germline ends. Germline V gives CDR1 LNHDA, CDR2 SQIVND (reference sequence). This CDR3 is 11 amino acids long. CDR3 DNA: TGTGCCAGTAGTATCTTCAGTGAAGCTTTCTTT. It yields the protein CASSIFSEAFF.

The chain has TRBV28 and TRBJ2-5, with TRBD2 identical over 12 bases. TRBJ2-7 matches the DNA end more closely, so the J call is doubtful. Germline values: CDR1 MDHEN, CDR2 SYDVKM. The CDR3 extends over 14 amino acids. The CDR3 coding sequence is TGTGCCAGCAACCTAGCGGGAGGGACCTACGAGCAGTACTTC. Translated: CASNLAGGTYEQYF.

Turning to this clone: The same CDR3 arises from other DNA sequences in this sample as well. The chain links TRBV11-2 to TRBJ2-3, with 7 bases lining up with TRBD2. CDR3 length: 15 residues. With V trimmed by 1 base and J by 4 bases, 5 bases remained unmatched. Germline loops: CDR1 SGHAT, CDR2 FQNNGV. This CDR3 reads CASSLGGRAADTQYF. Written as DNA, the CDR3 is TGTGCCAGCAGCTTAGGTGGGAGGGCAGCAGATACGCAGTATTTT.

The chain links TRBV19 to TRBJ2-5, with D tentatively TRBD2 (5 bases). Trimming stripped 4 bases from V and 0 bases from J, with 15 bases between. Germline values: CDR1 LNHDA, CDR2 SQIVND (reference sequence). The CDR3 spans 16 residues. DNA of the CDR3: TGTGCCAGTAGTAAGGACTCACAACTGTACCAAGAGACCCAGTACTTC. It yields the protein CASSKDSQLYQETQYF.

The CDR3 DNA sequence: TGTGCCAGTAATACAGGGGACACCGGGGAGCTGTTTTTT. Amino acid sequence: CASNTGDTGELFF. The chain carries TRBV19 and TRBJ2-2; 7 bases fit TRBD1. Germline CDR1 LNHDA, CDR2 SQIVND (reference sequence). The CDR3 extends over 13 amino acids. Trimming took 7 bases from V and 3 from J; bases not matched to a gene: 2.

The CDR3 sequence: CASSAGQMNTEAFF. The CDR3 coding sequence is TGTGCCAGCAGCGCGGGACAGATGAACACTGAAGCTTTCTTT. This rearrangement joins TRBV9 to TRBJ1-1; the match to TRBD1 covers 7 bases. The CDR3 totals 14 residues. Losses at the gene ends were 3 bases for V and 0 bases for J; bases not matched to a gene: 2. Germline V gene data show CDR1 as SGDLS and CDR2 as YYNGEE. The whole variable domain, remainder taken from reference TRBV9 and TRBJ1-1, is DSGVTQTPKHLITATGQRVTLRCSPRSGDLSVYWYQQSLDQGLQFLIQYYNGEERAKGNILERFSAQQFPDLHSELNLSSLELGDSALYFCASSAGQMNTEAFFGQGTRLTVV.

V usage is TRBV9 and J usage is TRBJ2-7; 11 bases line up with TRBD2. Germline lookup yields CDR1 SGDLS and CDR2 YYNGEE. Trimming cost V 3 bases and J 4 bases; bases outside gene matches: 6. The length of the CDR3 is 15 residues. CDR3: CASSETSGSRYEQYF. As DNA, the CDR3 is TGTGCCAGCAGCGAAACTAGCGGGAGCAGGTACGAGCAGTACTTC.

In regard to this clone: The same CDR3 also results from other DNA sequences found in this sample. This rearrangement joins TRBV7-9 to TRBJ2-1; D call uncertain. This CDR3 is built from 12 residues. The V and J ends lost 3 bases and 6 bases respectively, with 6 bases between them. Germline lookup yields CDR1 SEHNR and CDR2 FQNEAQ (reference sequence). The CDR3 loop reads CASSFGSNEQFF. The CDR3 DNA reads as TGTGCCAGCAGCTTTGGCAGCAATGAGCAGTTCTTC.

This clone came up once. This CDR3 reads CASSTKGPSPHSNYGYTF. CDR3 DNA: TGTGCCAGTAGTACGAAGGGGCCATCCCCTCATTCTAACTATGGCTACACCTTC. The genes are TRBV19 and TRBJ1-2; possible D gene TRBD1, 5 bases. V gave up 4 bases and J gave up 0 bases, with 21 bases separating them. The CDR3 extends over 18 amino acids. Per germline, CDR1 LNHDA and CDR2 SQIVND (reference sequence).

The V and J genes are TRBV13 and TRBJ2-7, with 11 bases aligning to TRBD2. Per the germline V gene, CDR1 is PRHDT and CDR2 is FYEKMQ (reference sequence). The CDR3 has 15 residues. J lost 5 bases, V lost 2 bases, and 5 bases had no gene match. Here the CDR3 DNA reads TGTGCCAGCAGCTTAACTCAACTAGCGGGAGACGAGCAGTACTTC. This gives the protein CASSLTQLAGDEQYF.

The chain combines TRBV5-4 with TRBJ1-2, with a possible D match to TRBD1 (5 bases). CDR3 length: 13 amino acids. Germline CDR1 reads SGHNT; CDR2 reads YYREEE (reference sequence). Trimming took off 0 bases at V and 8 bases at J, with 11 bases between the two ends. CDR3 sequence (DNA): TGTGCCAGCAGCTTGGTCGGGGCCCTAGGCTACACCTTC. Amino acid sequence: CASSLVGALGYTF. The full variable domain, in which reference TRBV5-4 and TRBJ1-2 provide the parts outside the CDR3, is ETGVTQSPTHLIKTRGQQVTLRCSSQSGHNTVSWYQQALGQGPQFIFQYYREEENGRGNFPPRFSGLQFPNYSSELNVNALELDDSALYLCASSLVGALGYTFGSGTRLTVV.

The chain has TRBV19 and TRBJ2-7, with D perhaps TRBD2 (5 bases). V was pared by 5 bases and J by 2 bases, with 16 bases between. The CDR3 runs 15 residues. Germline values: CDR1 LNHDA, CDR2 SQIVND (reference sequence). CDR3 loop: CASSRGPAPTYEQYF. In nucleotides, the CDR3 is TGTGCCAGTAGTCGCGGGCCAGCCCCCACCTACGAGCAGTACTTC.

This CDR3 is CASSPRSGRSYEQYF. CDR3 in DNA: TGCGCCAGCAGCCCCCGAAGCGGGAGGTCCTACGAGCAGTACTTC. The chain is built from TRBV4-1 and TRBJ2-7; 9 bases are shared with TRBD2. This CDR3 is built from 15 residues. Germline values: CDR1 MGHRA, CDR2 YSYEKL. The trim removed 4 bases at V and 1 base at J, leaving 5 bases unmatched.

With respect to this clone: This CDR3 is also generated by other DNA sequences in the sample. The genes are TRBV11-2 and TRBJ2-5; D may correspond to TRBD1 or TRBD2 (5 bases each). V dropped 1 base and J dropped 4 bases, with 10 bases sitting between them. Germline V gene sequence: CDR1 SGHAT, CDR2 FQNNGV. CDR3 length: 14 amino acids. CDR3 coding DNA: TGTGCCAGCAGCTTAGGAGGGGCTGGAGAGACCCAGTACTTC. Its protein product is CASSLGGAGETQYF.

The chain joins TRBV5-1 to TRBJ2-5, with D perhaps TRBD1 (5 bases). This CDR3 spans 15 amino acids. The germline V and J ends were trimmed by 3 bases and 5 bases, with 17 bases remaining between them. The V gene's germline CDR1 is SGHRS and CDR2 YFSETQ. The CDR3 DNA reads as TGCGCCAGCAGCTCCGCACAGGTCTCGCGGGAGACCCAGTACTTC. As protein: CASSSAQVSRETQYF.

The chain uses TRBV19 and TRBJ1-1; D gene unclear. V dropped 7 bases and J dropped 0 bases, with 9 bases sitting between them. The CDR3 contains 13 residues. The germline V gene has CDR1 LNHDA and CDR2 SQIVND (reference sequence). The DNA of the CDR3 is TGTGCCAGTACGGGGATCATGAACACTGAAGCTTTCTTT. This codes for CASTGIMNTEAFF.

V is TRBV4-3 and J is TRBJ1-2; D not certain. Trimming took 4 bases from V and 8 from J, leaving 17 bases between them. Per the germline V gene, CDR1 is LGHNA and CDR2 is YSLEER. The CDR3 loop spans 14 amino acids. The CDR3 spells CASSPGTVAEGYTF. In nucleotides, the CDR3 is TGCGCCAGCAGCCCGGGAACAGTGGCGGAAGGCTACACCTTC.

V and J are TRBV5-1 and TRBJ2-3, with D uncertain. Trimming left V 4 bases short and J 3 bases short, with 9 bases between. CDR1 is SGHRS and CDR2 is YFSETQ in the germline V gene. CDR3 length equals 13 residues. The CDR3 spells CASSPELTDTQYF. DNA of the CDR3: TGCGCCAGCAGCCCCGAGTTGACAGATACGCAGTATTTT.

The rearrangement links TRBV5-1 to TRBJ1-3, with TRBD1 matching over 8 bases. CDR3 size: 15 residues. CDR1 SGHRS and CDR2 YFSETQ come from the germline V gene. The ends lost 3 bases at V and 4 bases at J; junction bases unmatched: 6. Here the CDR3 reads CASSSDRGYGNTIYF. CDR3 bases: TGCGCCAGCAGCTCTGACAGGGGCTACGGAAACACCATATATTTT.

This chain links TRBV7-9 with TRBJ1-5; D gene uncertain. Looked up from germline, CDR1 is SEHNR and CDR2 is FQNEAQ (reference sequence). The CDR3 sequence is 15 residues long. Trimming removed 1 base from V and 7 bases from J, with 14 bases in between. The CDR3 here is CASSLGFGREQPQHF. The CDR3 region has the DNA TGTGCCAGCAGCTTAGGGTTTGGGCGGGAACAGCCCCAGCATTTT.

The chain recombines TRBV2 with TRBJ2-5, with 8 nucleotides matching TRBD1. CDR1 is SNHLY, CDR2 FYNNEI, per germline. There are 15 residues in the CDR3. Trimming took 6 bases from V and 2 from J; bases not matched to a gene: 8. DNA of the CDR3: TGTGCCAGCAGAAGCTTTGGACAGGGACAAGAGACCCAGTACTTC. Its translation: CASRSFGQGQETQYF.

J is TRBJ2-3 and V is TRBV11-2, with 7 positions matching TRBD2. The germline CDR1 and CDR2 sequences are SGHAT and FQNNGV. This CDR3 is built from 14 residues. V trimming: 8 bases; J trimming: 4 bases; junction bases outside the gene matches: 9. The CDR3 nucleotides are TGTGCCAGCCATGGCGGGAGCATACCAGATACGCAGTATTTT. Residues: CASHGGSIPDTQYF.

The rearrangement joins TRBV28 to TRBJ1-2; D may be TRBD1 (6 bases). The germline V gene encodes CDR1 MDHEN and CDR2 SYDVKM. V lost 7 bases to trimming and J lost 8 bases, with 26 bases between them. This CDR3 is built from 16 residues. Written as DNA, the CDR3 is TGTGCCAGCAAAAGTTTGGGGGCCTCGGGGGCGCGAGGCTACACCTTC. Translated, it gives CASKSLGASGARGYTF.

This chain links TRBV6-5 with TRBJ2-7; D unclear. The CDR3 contains 15 residues. V was pared by 0 bases and J by 5 bases, with 14 bases between. From germline, CDR1 is MNHEY and CDR2 SVGAGI. The CDR3 DNA sequence: TGTGCCAGCAGTTACTCCATCAGACCGCTCGACGAGCAGTACTTC. Translation: CASSYSIRPLDEQYF.

J is TRBJ2-5 and V is TRBV5-3, with D perhaps matching TRBD1 (6 bases). TRBV5-3 is an open reading frame, and its role is uncertain. The CDR3 is 16 residues long. V was trimmed by 4 bases and J by 5 bases, leaving 21 bases between them. CDR3 residues: CARSPNGVRQEETQYF. The CDR3 bases are TGTGCCAGAAGCCCAAACGGGGTTCGACAGGAGGAGACCCAGTACTTC.